The next 13 T cell receptor beta chains were all read from a single sample in a study of CD8+ T cells in alopecia areata (dated by TCRdb to 2016 to 2019). Receptor libraries were prepared by the immunoSEQ multiplex PCR assay. RNA was extracted from all samples and reverse transcribed into cDNA, which served as template for TCR sequencing. Drawn from immuneACCESS, this table holds only the in-frame rearrangements with V and J called that TCRdb kept. Clones are partly lost; checked studies trace under half to an unresolved V gene and leave the rest unexplained. The sample includes about 110,000 clones, with approximately 61% observed a single time. 20% to 30% of the sample goes to the ten largest clones. The source material was NKG2D-low CD8+ T cells sorted from blood. This sample's cell subset or site label indicates: sorted CD8+ NKG2D-low blood T cells. Receptors originate from a human donor with alopecia areata.

This sequence joins TRBV28 and TRBJ1-1; tentative D call: TRBD1 (5 bases). CDR3 length: 12 residues. With 7 bases removed from V and 8 bases from J, the gap between germline ends came to 14 bases. CDR1 is MDHEN and CDR2 is SYDVKM in the germline V gene. CDR3 DNA sequence: TGTGCCAGCAAAGGGTTAAGGACAGAAGCTTTCTTT. It yields the protein CASKGLRTEAFF.

A word on this clone: Distinct nucleotide sequences in the sample also encode this CDR3. The genes are TRBV28 and TRBJ1-2; D is uncertain. The CDR3 length is 18 residues. From germline, CDR1 is MDHEN and CDR2 SYDVKM. Trimming removed 5 bases from V and 4 bases from J, with 26 bases in between. CDR3 sequence (DNA): TGTGCCAGCAGTCCCCCCTCTGTTGGGCACGGACGAACCTATGGCTACACCTTC. This codes for CASSPPSVGHGRTYGYTF.

The CDR3 protein is CASRVGYYEQYF. The CDR3 DNA reads as TGTGCCAGCAGGGTAGGGTACTACGAGCAGTACTTC. The chain combines TRBV28 with TRBJ2-7; no reliable D call. Germline loops: CDR1 MDHEN, CDR2 SYDVKM. The CDR3 is made up of 12 amino acids. Trimming removed 6 bases at V and 3 bases at J, with 9 bases between. The whole variable domain, remainder taken from reference TRBV28 and TRBJ2-7, is DVKVTQSSRYLVKRTGEKVFLECVQDMDHENMFWYRQDPGLGLRLIYFSYDVKMKEKGDIPEGYSVSREKKERFSLILESASTNQTSMYLCASRVGYYEQYFGPGTRLTVT.

The rearrangement joins TRBV28 to TRBJ2-3; possible D gene TRBD1, 6 bases. V was trimmed by 5 bases and J by 2 bases, leaving 14 bases between them. Germline values: CDR1 MDHEN, CDR2 SYDVKM. The length of the CDR3 is 15 residues. The CDR3 sequence: CASSIGQKITDTQYF. The CDR3 nucleotides are TGTGCCAGCAGTATAGGACAGAAAATCACAGATACGCAGTATTTT. The whole variable domain, filled in from reference TRBV28 and TRBJ2-3, reads DVKVTQSSRYLVKRTGEKVFLECVQDMDHENMFWYRQDPGLGLRLIYFSYDVKMKEKGDIPEGYSVSREKKERFSLILESASTNQTSMYLCASSIGQKITDTQYFGPGTRLTVL.

The rearrangement links TRBV7-8 to TRBJ2-7, with a possible D match to TRBD1 (6 bases). V gave up 1 base and J gave up 4 bases, with 8 bases separating them. The germline CDR1 and CDR2 sequences are SGHVS and FQNEAQ. This CDR3 comprises 13 residues. CDR3 in DNA: TGTGCCAGCAGCTTAGGTGACAGGTACGAGCAGTACTTC. As protein: CASSLGDRYEQYF.

This chain joins TRBV7-9 and TRBJ2-3; 11 bases are shared with TRBD1. Per the germline V gene, CDR1 is SEHNR and CDR2 is FQNEAQ (reference sequence). This CDR3 has 16 residues. Trimming cost V 4 bases and J 3 bases; bases outside gene matches: 6. The DNA for the CDR3 is TGTGCCAGCAGCTCTAGCCGGGACAGGGGGACAGATACGCAGTATTTT. It is translated as CASSSSRDRGTDTQYF.

This clone was counted between two and nine times. The chain links TRBV7-9 to TRBJ2-4; D gene unclear. CDR1 and CDR2 from the germline V gene are SEHNR and FQNEAQ (reference sequence). The germline V and J ends were trimmed by 5 bases and 0 bases, with 11 bases remaining between them. The CDR3 extends over 15 amino acids. The CDR3 loop reads CASSLITLAKNIQYF. CDR3 sequence (DNA): TGTGCCAGCAGCCTTATTACTCTAGCCAAAAACATTCAGTACTTC.

The rearrangement uses TRBV9 and TRBJ2-2; D is unclear. The V gene lost 0 bases and the J gene lost 7 bases, with 4 bases spanning the gap. The CDR3 covers 12 residues. Germline CDR1 SGDLS, CDR2 YYNGEE. The CDR3: CASSVVIGELFF. DNA of the CDR3: TGTGCCAGCAGCGTAGTAATCGGGGAGCTGTTTTTT.

The genes are TRBV7-3 and TRBJ2-6; D unresolved. Looked up from germline, CDR1 is SGHTA and CDR2 is FQGTGA. This CDR3 is 15 amino acids long. The V end was cut by 0 bases, the J end by 0 bases, with 3 bases between. The CDR3 protein is CASSLTGSGANVLTF. Here the CDR3 DNA reads TGTGCCAGCAGCTTAACGGGCTCTGGGGCCAACGTCCTGACTTTC.

This chain uses TRBV6-6 with TRBJ2-1; D might be TRBD1 or TRBD2, each matching 5 bases. The CDR3 is 16 amino acids. Trimming pared 2 bases from V and 5 bases from J, leaving 16 bases between. Per germline, CDR1 MNHNY and CDR2 SVGAGI (reference sequence). The CDR3 loop reads CASSYPTTGANNEQFF. The CDR3 bases are TGTGCCAGCAGTTACCCAACTACCGGGGCTAACAATGAGCAGTTCTTC.

The rearrangement links TRBV28 to TRBJ1-4; possible D gene TRBD1, 5 bases. The germline CDR1 and CDR2 sequences are MDHEN and SYDVKM. V lost 5 bases to trimming and J lost 6 bases, with 13 bases between them. This CDR3 is 14 amino acids long. The CDR3 is CASSHLGTDEKLFF. Written as DNA, the CDR3 is TGTGCCAGCAGTCACCTAGGGACGGATGAAAAACTGTTTTTT.

The chain uses TRBV11-2 and TRBJ2-7; the D gene is possibly TRBD2 (6 bases). The CDR3 runs 15 residues. V shed 5 bases and J shed 3 bases, with 17 bases lying between them. Germline V CDR1 and CDR2: SGHAT, FQNNGV. CDR3 amino acids: CASSTQTRGVYEQYF. Here the CDR3 DNA reads TGTGCCAGCAGCACCCAGACTAGAGGGGTCTACGAGCAGTACTTC.

The chain couples TRBV4-1 to TRBJ1-1; no definite D call. The CDR3 length is 13 residues. Germline CDR1 and CDR2: MGHRA and YSYEKL. Trimming left V 4 bases short and J 3 bases short, with 9 bases between. CDR3 region: CASSRGPDTEAFF. Written as DNA, the CDR3 is TGCGCCAGCAGCCGCGGCCCGGACACTGAAGCTTTCTTT.